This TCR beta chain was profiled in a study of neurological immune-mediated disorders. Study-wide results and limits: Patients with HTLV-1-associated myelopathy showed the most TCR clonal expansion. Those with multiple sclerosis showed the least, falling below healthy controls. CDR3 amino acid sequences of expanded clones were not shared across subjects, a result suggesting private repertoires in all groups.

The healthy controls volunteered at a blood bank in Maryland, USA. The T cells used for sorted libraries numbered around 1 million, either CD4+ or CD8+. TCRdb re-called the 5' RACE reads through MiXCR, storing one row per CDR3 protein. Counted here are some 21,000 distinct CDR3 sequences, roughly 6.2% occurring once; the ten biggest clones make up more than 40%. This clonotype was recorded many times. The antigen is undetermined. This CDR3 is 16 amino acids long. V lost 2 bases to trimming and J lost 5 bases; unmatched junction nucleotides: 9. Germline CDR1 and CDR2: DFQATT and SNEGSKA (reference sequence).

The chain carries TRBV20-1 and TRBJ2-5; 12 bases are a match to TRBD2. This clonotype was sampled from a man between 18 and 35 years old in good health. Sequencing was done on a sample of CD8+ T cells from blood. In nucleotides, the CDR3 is TGCAGTGCTAGACTAGCGGGGGGGTATCCCCAGGAGACCCAGTACTTC. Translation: CSARLAGGYPQETQYF.